This T cell receptor beta chain came from a study of cytomegalovirus exposure and HLA in healthy donors. Whole-study results and caveats: With high specificity and sensitivity, the classifier reportedly diagnosed cytomegalovirus status. In the analysis, some V segments, TRBV6-2 and TRBV6-3 included, were excluded as indistinguishable. In a later analysis, TCR beta V- and J-gene trimming was associated with a missense DCLRE1C variant.

The PCR had 60 Vbeta and 13 Jbeta primers. Here immunoSEQ multiplex PCR was the method, and the copy in TCRdb shows in-frame clones only, minus some. The sample carries some 180,000 clones, more than 65% recorded once. Regarding this clone: Its antigen is not identified.

The CDR3 extends over 14 amino acids. Germline V gene sequence: CDR1 SNHLY, CDR2 FYNNEI. Germline trimming cut 1 base from V and 10 bases from J; bases unmatched to any gene: 8. The J gene is TRBJ1-1, the V gene TRBV2, with 8 positions matching TRBD1. The sequenced sample was PBMCs. This clonotype was sampled from a female donor in good health and CMV-seronegative. CDR3 DNA sequence: TGTGCCAGCAGTGAAGAAGGACAGGGCCTGGGAGCTTTCTTT. This codes for CASSEEGQGLGAFF.